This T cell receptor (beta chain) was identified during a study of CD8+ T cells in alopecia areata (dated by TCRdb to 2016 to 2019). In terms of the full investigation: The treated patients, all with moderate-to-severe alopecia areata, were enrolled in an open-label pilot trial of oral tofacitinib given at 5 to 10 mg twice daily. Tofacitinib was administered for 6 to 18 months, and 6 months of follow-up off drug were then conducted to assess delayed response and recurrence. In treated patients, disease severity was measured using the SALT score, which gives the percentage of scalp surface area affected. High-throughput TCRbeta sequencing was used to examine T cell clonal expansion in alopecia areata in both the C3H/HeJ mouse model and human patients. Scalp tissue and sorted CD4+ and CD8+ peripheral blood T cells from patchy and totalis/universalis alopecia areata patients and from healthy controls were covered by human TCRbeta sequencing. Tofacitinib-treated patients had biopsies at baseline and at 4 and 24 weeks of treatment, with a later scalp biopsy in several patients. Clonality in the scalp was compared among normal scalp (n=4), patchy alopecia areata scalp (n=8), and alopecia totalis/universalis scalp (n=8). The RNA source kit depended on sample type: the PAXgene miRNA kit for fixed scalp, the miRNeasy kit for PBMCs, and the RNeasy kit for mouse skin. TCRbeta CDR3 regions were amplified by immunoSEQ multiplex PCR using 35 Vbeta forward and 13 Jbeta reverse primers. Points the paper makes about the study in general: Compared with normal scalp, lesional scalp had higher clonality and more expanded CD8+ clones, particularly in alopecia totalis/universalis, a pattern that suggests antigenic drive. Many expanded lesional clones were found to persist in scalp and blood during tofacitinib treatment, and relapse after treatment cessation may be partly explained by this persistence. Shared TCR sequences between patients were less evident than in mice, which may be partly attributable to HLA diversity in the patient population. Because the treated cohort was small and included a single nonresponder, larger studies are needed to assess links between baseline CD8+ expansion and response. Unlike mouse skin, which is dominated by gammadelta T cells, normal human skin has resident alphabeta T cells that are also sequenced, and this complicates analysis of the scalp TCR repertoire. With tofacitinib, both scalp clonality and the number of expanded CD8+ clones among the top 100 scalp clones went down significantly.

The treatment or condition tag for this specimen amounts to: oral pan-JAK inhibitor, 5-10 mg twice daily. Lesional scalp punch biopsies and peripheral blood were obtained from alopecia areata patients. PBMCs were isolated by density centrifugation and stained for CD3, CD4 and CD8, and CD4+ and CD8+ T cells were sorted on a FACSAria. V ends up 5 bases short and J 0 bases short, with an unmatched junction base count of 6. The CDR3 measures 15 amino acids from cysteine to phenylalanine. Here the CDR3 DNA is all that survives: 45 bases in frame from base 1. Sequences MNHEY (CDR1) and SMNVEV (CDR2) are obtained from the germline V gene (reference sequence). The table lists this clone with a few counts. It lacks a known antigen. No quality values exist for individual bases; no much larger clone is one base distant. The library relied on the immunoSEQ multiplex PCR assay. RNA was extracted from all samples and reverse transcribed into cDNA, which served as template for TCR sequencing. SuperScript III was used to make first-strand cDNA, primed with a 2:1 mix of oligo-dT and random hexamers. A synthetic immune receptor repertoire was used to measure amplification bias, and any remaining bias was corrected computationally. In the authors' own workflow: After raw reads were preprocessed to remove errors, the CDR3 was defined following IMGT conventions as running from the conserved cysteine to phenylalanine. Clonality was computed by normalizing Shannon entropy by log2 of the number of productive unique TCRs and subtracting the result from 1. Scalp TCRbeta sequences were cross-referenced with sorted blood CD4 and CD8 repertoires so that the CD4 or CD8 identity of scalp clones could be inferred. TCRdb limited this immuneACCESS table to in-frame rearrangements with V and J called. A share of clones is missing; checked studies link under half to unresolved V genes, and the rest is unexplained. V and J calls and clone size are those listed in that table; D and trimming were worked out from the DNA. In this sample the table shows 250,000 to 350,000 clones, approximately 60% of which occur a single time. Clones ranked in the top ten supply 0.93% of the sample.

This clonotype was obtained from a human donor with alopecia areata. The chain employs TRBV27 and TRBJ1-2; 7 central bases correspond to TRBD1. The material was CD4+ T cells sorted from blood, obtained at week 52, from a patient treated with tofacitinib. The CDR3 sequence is CASSSRQGANYGYTF. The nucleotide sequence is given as TGTGCCAGCAGTAGCCGACAGGGCGCTAACTATGGCTACACCTTC.